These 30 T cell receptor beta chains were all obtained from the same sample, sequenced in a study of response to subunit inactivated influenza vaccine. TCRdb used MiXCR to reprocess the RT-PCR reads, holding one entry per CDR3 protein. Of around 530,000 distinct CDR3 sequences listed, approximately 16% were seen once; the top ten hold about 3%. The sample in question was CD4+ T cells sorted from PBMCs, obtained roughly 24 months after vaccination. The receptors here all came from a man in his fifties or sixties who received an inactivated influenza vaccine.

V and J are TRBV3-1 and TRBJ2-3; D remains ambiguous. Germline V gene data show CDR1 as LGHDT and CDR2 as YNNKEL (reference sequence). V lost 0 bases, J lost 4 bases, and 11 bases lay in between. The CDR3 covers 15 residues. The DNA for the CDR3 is TGTGCCAGCAGCCAAGACCCCTATTCCTCAGATACGCAGTATTTT. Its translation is CASSQDPYSSDTQYF.

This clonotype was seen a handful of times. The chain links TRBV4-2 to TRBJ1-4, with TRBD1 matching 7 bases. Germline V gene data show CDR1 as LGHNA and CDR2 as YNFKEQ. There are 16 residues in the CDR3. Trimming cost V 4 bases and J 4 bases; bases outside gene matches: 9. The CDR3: CASSLHSGQINEKLFF. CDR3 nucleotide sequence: TGTGCCAGCAGCCTACATTCGGGACAGATTAATGAAAAACTGTTTTTT.

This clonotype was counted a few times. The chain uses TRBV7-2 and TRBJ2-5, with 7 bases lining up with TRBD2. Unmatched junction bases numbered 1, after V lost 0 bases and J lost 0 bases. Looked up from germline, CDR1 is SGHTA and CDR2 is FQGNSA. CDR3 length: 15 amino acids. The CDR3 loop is CASSLALANQETQYF. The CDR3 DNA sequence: TGTGCCAGCAGCTTAGCACTAGCGAACCAAGAGACCCAGTACTTC.

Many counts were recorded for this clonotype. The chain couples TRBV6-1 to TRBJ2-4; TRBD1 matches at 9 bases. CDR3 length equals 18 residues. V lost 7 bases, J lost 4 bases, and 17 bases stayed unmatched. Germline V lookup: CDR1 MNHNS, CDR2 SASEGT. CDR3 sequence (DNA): TGTGCCAGCACAGGACAGGGGACGAATAACCTCGGGAAAAACATTCAGTACTTC. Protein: CASTGQGTNNLGKNIQYF.

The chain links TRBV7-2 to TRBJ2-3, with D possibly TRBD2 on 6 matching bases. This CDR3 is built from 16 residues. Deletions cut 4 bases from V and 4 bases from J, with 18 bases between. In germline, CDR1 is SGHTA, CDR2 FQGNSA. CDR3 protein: CASSSVGTQNADTQYF. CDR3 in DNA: TGTGCCAGCAGCTCCGTCGGGACTCAAAATGCAGATACGCAGTATTTT. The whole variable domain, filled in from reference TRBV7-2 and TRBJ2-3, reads GAGVSQSPSNKVTEKGKDVELRCDPISGHTALYWYRQSLGQGLEFLIYFQGNSAPDKSGLPSDRFSAERTGGSVSTLTIQRTQQEDSAVYLCASSSVGTQNADTQYFGPGTRLTVL.

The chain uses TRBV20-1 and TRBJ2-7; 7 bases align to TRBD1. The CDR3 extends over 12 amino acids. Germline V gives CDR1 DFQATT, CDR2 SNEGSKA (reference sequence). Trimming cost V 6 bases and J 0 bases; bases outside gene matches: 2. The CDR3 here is CSAGDSSYEQYF. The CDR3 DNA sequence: TGCAGTGCCGGGGACAGCTCCTACGAGCAGTACTTC.

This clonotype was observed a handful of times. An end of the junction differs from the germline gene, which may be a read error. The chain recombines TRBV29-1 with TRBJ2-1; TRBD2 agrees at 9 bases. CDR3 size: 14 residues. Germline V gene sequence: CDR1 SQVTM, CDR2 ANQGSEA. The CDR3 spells CSVEGREGYDEQFF. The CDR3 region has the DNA TGCAGCGTTGAAGGGCGGGAGGGCTACGATGAGCAGTTCTTC.

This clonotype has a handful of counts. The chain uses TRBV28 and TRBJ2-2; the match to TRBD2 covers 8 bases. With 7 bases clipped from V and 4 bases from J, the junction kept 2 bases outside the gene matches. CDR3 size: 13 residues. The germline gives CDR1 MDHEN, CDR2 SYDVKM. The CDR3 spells CASISGTTGELFF. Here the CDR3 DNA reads TGTGCCAGCATTAGCGGGACCACCGGGGAGCTGTTTTTT.

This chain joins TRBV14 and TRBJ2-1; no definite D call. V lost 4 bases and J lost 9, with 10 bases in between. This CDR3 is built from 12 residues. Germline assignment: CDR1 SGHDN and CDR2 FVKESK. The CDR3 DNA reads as TGTGCCAGCAGCCGAAGTAGGGCTGAGCAGTTCTTC. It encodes CASSRSRAEQFF. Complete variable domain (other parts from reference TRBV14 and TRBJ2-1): EAGVTQFPSHSVIEKGQTVTLRCDPISGHDNLYWYRRVMGKEIKFLLHFVKESKQDESGMPNNRFLAERTGGTYSTLKVQPAELEDSGVYFCASSRSRAEQFFGPGTRLTVL.

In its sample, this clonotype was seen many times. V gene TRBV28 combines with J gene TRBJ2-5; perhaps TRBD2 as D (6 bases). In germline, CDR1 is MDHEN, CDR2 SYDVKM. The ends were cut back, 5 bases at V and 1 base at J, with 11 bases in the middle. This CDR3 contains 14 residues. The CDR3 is CASSPGTFQETQYF. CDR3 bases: TGTGCCAGCAGTCCAGGGACTTTCCAAGAGACCCAGTACTTC.

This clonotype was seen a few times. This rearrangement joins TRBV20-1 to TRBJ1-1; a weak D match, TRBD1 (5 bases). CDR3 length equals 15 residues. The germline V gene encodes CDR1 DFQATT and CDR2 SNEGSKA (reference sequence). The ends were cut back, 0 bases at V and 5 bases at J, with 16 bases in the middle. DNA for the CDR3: TGCAGTGCTAGAGATTGGGGGTCTGGTGGGACTGAAGCTTTCTTT. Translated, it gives CSARDWGSGGTEAFF.

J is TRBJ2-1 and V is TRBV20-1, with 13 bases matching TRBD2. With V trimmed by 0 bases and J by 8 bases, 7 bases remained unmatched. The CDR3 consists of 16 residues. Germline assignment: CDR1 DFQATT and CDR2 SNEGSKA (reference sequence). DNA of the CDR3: TGCAGTGCTAGAGACCTACTAGCGGGAGGGCCATATGAGCAGTTCTTC. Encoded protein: CSARDLLAGGPYEQFF.

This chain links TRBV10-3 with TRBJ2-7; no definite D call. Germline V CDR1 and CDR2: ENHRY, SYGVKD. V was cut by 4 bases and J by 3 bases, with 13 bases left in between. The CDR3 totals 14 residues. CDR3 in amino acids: CAISATGTIYEQYF. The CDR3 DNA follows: TGTGCCATCAGTGCTACGGGCACCATCTACGAGCAGTACTTC.

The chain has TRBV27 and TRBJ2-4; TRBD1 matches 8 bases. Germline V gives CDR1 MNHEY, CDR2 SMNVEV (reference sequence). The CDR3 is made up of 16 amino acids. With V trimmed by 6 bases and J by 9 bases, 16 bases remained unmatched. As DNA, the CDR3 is TGTGCCAGCAGGGTACGACAGGGGCGTATCCTCGGCATTCAGTACTTC. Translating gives CASRVRQGRILGIQYF.

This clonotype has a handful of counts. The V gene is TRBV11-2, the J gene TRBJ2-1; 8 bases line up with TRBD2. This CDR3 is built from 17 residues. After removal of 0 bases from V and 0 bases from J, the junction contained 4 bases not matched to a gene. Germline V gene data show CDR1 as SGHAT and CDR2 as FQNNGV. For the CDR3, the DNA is TGTGCCAGCAGCTTAGACCGGGGGGGAAGCTCCTACAATGAGCAGTTCTTC. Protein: CASSLDRGGSSYNEQFF.

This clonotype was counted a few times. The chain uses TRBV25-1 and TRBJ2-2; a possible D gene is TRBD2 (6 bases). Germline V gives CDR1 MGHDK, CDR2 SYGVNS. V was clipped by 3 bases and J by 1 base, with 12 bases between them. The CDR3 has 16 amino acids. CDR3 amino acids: CASSDPGVGNTGELFF. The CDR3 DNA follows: TGTGCCAGCAGTGACCCGGGGGTAGGGAACACCGGGGAGCTGTTTTTT. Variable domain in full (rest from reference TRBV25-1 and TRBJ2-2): EADIYQTPRYLVIGTGKKITLECSQTMGHDKMYWYQQDPGMELHLIHYSYGVNSTEKGDLSSESTVSRIRTEHFPLTLESARPSHTSQYLCASSDPGVGNTGELFFGEGSRLTVL.

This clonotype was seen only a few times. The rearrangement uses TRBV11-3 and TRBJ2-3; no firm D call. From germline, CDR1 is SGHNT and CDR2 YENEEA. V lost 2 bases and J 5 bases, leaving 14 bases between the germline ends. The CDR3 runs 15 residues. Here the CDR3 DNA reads TGTGCCAGCAGCTTATTAGGTATAAAAGGAGATACGCAGTATTTT. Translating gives CASSLLGIKGDTQYF.

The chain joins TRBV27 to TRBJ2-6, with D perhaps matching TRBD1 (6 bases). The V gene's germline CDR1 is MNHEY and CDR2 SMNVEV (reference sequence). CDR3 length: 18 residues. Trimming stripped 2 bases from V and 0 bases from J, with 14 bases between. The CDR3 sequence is CASSLHWGHLSGANVLTF. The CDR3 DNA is TGTGCCAGCAGTTTACATTGGGGACACCTCTCTGGGGCCAACGTCCTGACTTTC.

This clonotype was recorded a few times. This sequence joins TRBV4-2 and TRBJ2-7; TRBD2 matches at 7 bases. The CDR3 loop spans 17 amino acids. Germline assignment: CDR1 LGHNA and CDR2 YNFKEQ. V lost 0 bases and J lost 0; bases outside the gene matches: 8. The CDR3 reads CASSQDTPSGGSYEQYF. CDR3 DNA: TGTGCCAGCAGCCAAGACACGCCTAGCGGAGGCTCCTACGAGCAGTACTTC.

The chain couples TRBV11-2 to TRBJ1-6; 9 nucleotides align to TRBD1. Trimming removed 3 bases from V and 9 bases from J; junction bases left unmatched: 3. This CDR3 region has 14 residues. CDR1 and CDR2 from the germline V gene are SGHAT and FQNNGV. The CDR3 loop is CASSFGQGSSPLHF. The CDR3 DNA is TGTGCCAGCAGCTTTGGACAGGGGAGTTCACCCCTCCACTTT.

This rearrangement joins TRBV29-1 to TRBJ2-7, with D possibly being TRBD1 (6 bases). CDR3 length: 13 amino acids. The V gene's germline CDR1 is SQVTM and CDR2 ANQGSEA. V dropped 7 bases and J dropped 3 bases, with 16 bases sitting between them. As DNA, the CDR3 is TGCAGCGCCCAACGGACAGACGGCTACGAGCAGTACTTC. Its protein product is CSAQRTDGYEQYF.

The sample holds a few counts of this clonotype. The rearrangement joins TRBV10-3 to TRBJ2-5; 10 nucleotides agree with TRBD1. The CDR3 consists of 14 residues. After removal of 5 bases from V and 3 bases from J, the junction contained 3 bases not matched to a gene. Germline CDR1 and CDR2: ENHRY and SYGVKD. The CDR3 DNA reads TGTGCCATCAGTCGGACAGGGGGAAAAGAGACCCAGTACTTC. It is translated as CAISRTGGKETQYF.

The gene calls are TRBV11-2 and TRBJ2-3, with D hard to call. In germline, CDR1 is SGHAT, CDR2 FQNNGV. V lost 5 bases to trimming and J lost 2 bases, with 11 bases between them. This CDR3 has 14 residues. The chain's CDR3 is CASSRSGNTDTQYF. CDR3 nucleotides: TGTGCCAGCAGCCGCTCAGGCAACACAGATACGCAGTATTTT. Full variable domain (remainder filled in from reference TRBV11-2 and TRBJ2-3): EAGVAQSPRYKIIEKRQSVAFWCNPISGHATLYWYQQILGQGPKLLIQFQNNGVVDDSQLPKDRFSAERLKGVDSTLKIQPAKLEDSAVYLCASSRSGNTDTQYFGPGTRLTVL.

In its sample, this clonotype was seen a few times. The CDR3 DNA sequence: TGTGCCAGCAGCTCAACCGGACAGGGGAACACCGGGGAGCTGTTTTTT. It codes for CASSSTGQGNTGELFF. This chain links TRBV7-2 with TRBJ2-2, with 8 bases matching TRBD1. V trimming: 4 bases; J trimming: 1 base; junction bases outside the gene matches: 5. The CDR3 is made up of 16 amino acids. CDR1 and CDR2 from the germline V gene are SGHTA and FQGNSA.

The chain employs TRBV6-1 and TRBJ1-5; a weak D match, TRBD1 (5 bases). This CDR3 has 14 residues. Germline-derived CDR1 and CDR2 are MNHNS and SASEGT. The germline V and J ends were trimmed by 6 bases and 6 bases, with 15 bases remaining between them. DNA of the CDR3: TGTGCCAGCAGCCCCAAAAGGGGCACTCAGCCCCAGCATTTT. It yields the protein CASSPKRGTQPQHF.

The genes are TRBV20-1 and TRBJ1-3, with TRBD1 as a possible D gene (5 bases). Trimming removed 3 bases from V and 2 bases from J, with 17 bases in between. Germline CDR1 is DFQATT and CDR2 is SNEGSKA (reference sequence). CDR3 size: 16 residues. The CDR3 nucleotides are TGCAGTGCTAGTAGGGGCTTCAGTTTCACTGGAAACACCATATATTTT. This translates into CSASRGFSFTGNTIYF.

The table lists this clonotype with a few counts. The CDR3 spells CAISESGGASYNEQFF. The CDR3 nucleotides read TGTGCCATCAGTGAGTCTGGCGGGGCCTCCTACAATGAGCAGTTCTTC. The J gene is TRBJ2-1, the V gene TRBV10-3; possible D gene TRBD2, 6 bases. CDR3 length: 16 residues. The germline CDR1 and CDR2 sequences are ENHRY and SYGVKD. The V gene lost 0 bases and the J gene lost 0 bases, with 9 bases spanning the gap.

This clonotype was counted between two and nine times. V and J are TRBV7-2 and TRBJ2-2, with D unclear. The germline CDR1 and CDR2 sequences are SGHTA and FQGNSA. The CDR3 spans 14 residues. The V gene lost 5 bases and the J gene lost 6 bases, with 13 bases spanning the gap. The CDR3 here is CASSPSSRAGELFF. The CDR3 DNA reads TGTGCCAGCAGCCCCTCAAGCCGCGCCGGGGAGCTGTTTTTT.

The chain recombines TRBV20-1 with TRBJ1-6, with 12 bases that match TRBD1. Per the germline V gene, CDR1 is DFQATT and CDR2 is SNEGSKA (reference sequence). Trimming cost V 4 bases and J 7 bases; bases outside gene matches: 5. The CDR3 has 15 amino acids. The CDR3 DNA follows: TGCAGTGCTACCCCGGGACAGGGGGCAAATTCACCCCTCCACTTT. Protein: CSATPGQGANSPLHF.

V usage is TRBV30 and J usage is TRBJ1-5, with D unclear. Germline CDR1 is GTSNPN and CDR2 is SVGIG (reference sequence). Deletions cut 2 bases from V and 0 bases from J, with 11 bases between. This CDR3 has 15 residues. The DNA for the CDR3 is TGTGCCTGGAGTCGGGCGGCCTATAGCAATCAGCCCCAGCATTTT. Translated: CAWSRAAYSNQPQHF.